Sequencing of this T cell receptor (beta chain) was carried out in a study of shared clonotypes between healthy human individuals. Study-level background: In total, the donors were a couple of women and a few men aged 18 to 49.

Data came from immunoSEQ multiplex PCR; TCRdb stores just in-frame clones and leaves some out. The repertoire holds 2 million to 2.5 million clones, more than 90% seen once, with more than 0.1% in the top ten. Notes on this clone: Its target is unknown.

The CDR3 length is 14 residues. Trimming removed 3 bases from V and 3 bases from J, with 11 bases in between. Per the germline V gene, CDR1 is MNHEY and CDR2 is SVGAGI. Study-wide results and limits: With a few donors compared, 5% to 5.5% of naive CD4 clonotypes were shared. Tissue TCR repertoires likely differ from these blood-only repertoires. Estimated richness values were generally larger in naive subsets than in memory subsets.

Sequenced: naive CD4+ T cells sorted from blood. Subset reported: CD45RA+ positively selected. This clonotype was obtained from a man aged 18 to 30 in good health. This sequence joins TRBV6-5 and TRBJ2-5, with a tentative D call TRBD2 (6 bases). CDR3 coding DNA: TGTGCCAGCAGTTATAAGTGGGGGGAAGAGACCCAGTACTTC. Translation gives CASSYKWGEETQYF.